This TCR beta chain appears in the sequencing data of a study of blood T cell repertoires in COVID-19. Study at large: The United States, Italy and Spain were the sources of the acute and convalescent COVID-19 samples. T cells, B-cell-depleted T cells, or PBMCs supplied cDNA or gDNA.

The CDR3 totals 15 residues. CDR1 LNHDA and CDR2 SQIVND come from the germline V gene (reference sequence). V lost 8 bases and J lost 5; bases outside the gene matches: 10. How the authors handled the data: Amplification with reference gene primers provided the estimates of nucleated cell counts. Some clones are missing from TCRdb's copy, which holds only in-frame ones; the method was immunoSEQ multiplex PCR. V and J calls and clone size are those listed in that table; D and trimming were worked out from the DNA. The table lists a few hundred thousand clones, 85% of them singletons. The sequenced material came from peripheral blood. V gene TRBV19 combines with J gene TRBJ2-5, with 11 nucleotides matching TRBD1. This clonotype was obtained from a woman aged 18-30 years with acute or convalescent COVID-19. DNA for the CDR3: TGTGCCAGTGGGACTCGGACAGGGGGCTTGGAGACCCAGTACTTC. Translation: CASGTRTGGLETQYF.